One sample yielded the 18 T cell receptor beta chains listed below, sequenced in a study of blood T cell repertoires in COVID-19. Repertoires were generated with immunoSEQ multiplex PCR, while TCRdb's copy carries only in-frame clones and drops some. The sample lists over 200,000 clones, around nine tenths occurring once. Sequenced material: peripheral blood. These TCRs come from a man aged 40-49 years who had recovered from COVID-19.

The chain carries TRBV19 and TRBJ2-7; 9 nucleotides match TRBD2. V shed 9 bases and J 2 bases; nucleotides not matched to a gene: 11. The CDR3 is 15 amino acids. Per the germline V gene, CDR1 is LNHDA and CDR2 is SQIVND (reference sequence). CDR3: CASTRHSGGAYEQYF. In DNA, the CDR3 is TGTGCCAGCACTCGCCATAGCGGGGGAGCCTACGAGCAGTACTTC. The whole variable domain, filled in from reference TRBV19 and TRBJ2-7, reads DGGITQSPKYLFRKEGQNVTLSCEQNLNHDAMYWYRQDPGQGLRLIYYSQIVNDFQKGDIAEGYSVSREKKESFPLTVTSAQKNPTAFYLCASTRHSGGAYEQYFGPGTRLTVT.

The V gene is TRBV5-1, the J gene TRBJ2-7, with TRBD2 matching over 10 bases. This CDR3 is 19 amino acids long. Per the germline V gene, CDR1 is SGHRS and CDR2 is YFSETQ. The ends lost 2 bases at V and 2 bases at J; junction bases unmatched: 16. The CDR3 coding sequence is TGCGCCAGCAGCTTAGGCCCTCGGCTAGCGGGAGCTCCACCCTACGAGCAGTACTTC. Its translation: CASSLGPRLAGAPPYEQYF.

The chain has TRBV11-2 and TRBJ2-7, with TRBD2 identical over 13 bases. The V and J ends lost 2 bases and 7 bases, in that order; junction bases with no gene match: 8. Germline V gene sequence: CDR1 SGHAT, CDR2 FQNNGV. The CDR3 length is 16 residues. CDR3 sequence reads: CASSLRLAGGPGEQYF. The DNA of the CDR3 is TGTGCCAGCAGCTTAAGACTAGCGGGAGGCCCGGGGGAGCAGTACTTC. The full variable domain, its missing parts supplied by reference TRBV11-2 and TRBJ2-7, is EAGVAQSPRYKIIEKRQSVAFWCNPISGHATLYWYQQILGQGPKLLIQFQNNGVVDDSQLPKDRFSAERLKGVDSTLKIQPAKLEDSAVYLCASSLRLAGGPGEQYFGPGTRLTVT.

The genes are TRBV10-1 and TRBJ2-7; TRBD2 matches 9 bases. The V and J ends lost 5 bases and 6 bases, in that order; junction bases with no gene match: 14. The CDR3 length is 16 residues. Germline V CDR1 and CDR2: WNHNN, SYGVQD (reference sequence). The DNA for the CDR3 is TGCGCCAGCAGTTCGCAACCCGGGACTAGCACGACCGAGCAGTACTTC. Its protein product is CASSSQPGTSTTEQYF.

The chain links TRBV27 to TRBJ2-1; 7 nucleotides match TRBD1. V gave up 7 bases and J gave up 9 bases; unmatched junction bases: 9. Germline assignment: CDR1 MNHEY and CDR2 SMNVEV (reference sequence). CDR3 length: 13 residues. The CDR3 DNA is TGTGCCAGCACGCGGACAGGTTCGGGTGAGCAGTTCTTC. This gives the protein CASTRTGSGEQFF.

This chain uses TRBV7-3 with TRBJ2-1; D may be TRBD2 (6 bases). This CDR3 has 13 residues. Looked up from germline, CDR1 is SGHTA and CDR2 is FQGTGA. The ends were cut back, 3 bases at V and 14 bases at J, with 17 bases in the middle. The CDR3 DNA is TGTGCCAGCAGCTTCTCGCGCCGGGACTCCAAGTTCTTC. This sequence encodes CASSFSRRDSKFF.

The V gene is TRBV10-3, the J gene TRBJ2-3; 13 bases match TRBD2. Germline V lookup: CDR1 ENHRY, CDR2 SYGVKD. The J segment lost 2 bases and the V segment lost 10 bases, leaving 6 bases of the junction unmatched. CDR3 length: 15 amino acids. CDR3 in amino acids: CATRGLAGVTDTQYF. CDR3 sequence (DNA): TGTGCCACCCGCGGACTAGCGGGGGTCACAGATACGCAGTATTTT.

The rearrangement links TRBV5-4 to TRBJ2-7; TRBD2 matches 11 bases. Germline trimming cut 3 bases from V and 3 bases from J; bases unmatched to any gene: 5. CDR1 SGHNT and CDR2 YYREEE come from the germline V gene (reference sequence). The CDR3 consists of 15 residues. CDR3 residues: CASSSGLAELYEQYF. CDR3 nucleotide sequence: TGTGCCAGCAGCTCGGGACTAGCGGAGCTCTACGAGCAGTACTTC.

This rearrangement joins TRBV6-5 to TRBJ1-4, with TRBD1 matching over 9 bases. V trimming: 6 bases; J trimming: 8 bases; junction bases outside the gene matches: 7. CDR3 length: 14 amino acids. Germline CDR1 MNHEY, CDR2 SVGAGI. The CDR3 DNA sequence: TGTGCCAGCAGGCCACAGGGGGCCGGGGAAAAACTGTTTTTT. Amino acid sequence: CASRPQGAGEKLFF.

The V call is TRBV4-1, the J call TRBJ2-3; 9 bases are a match to TRBD1. There are 17 residues in the CDR3. Germline loops: CDR1 MGHRA, CDR2 YSYEKL. V was clipped by 1 base and J by 0 bases; unmatched bases: 5. This CDR3 is CASSQVVQGASTDTQYF. The CDR3 DNA is TGCGCCAGCAGCCAAGTAGTACAGGGGGCTAGCACAGATACGCAGTATTTT.

The chain has TRBV6-5 and TRBJ2-3, with TRBD1 matching 8 bases. Unmatched junction bases numbered 16, after V lost 6 bases and J lost 11 bases. The CDR3 is 15 residues long. Germline V gene sequence: CDR1 MNHEY, CDR2 SVGAGI. The CDR3 protein is CASSPTWTGFGKQYF. DNA for the CDR3: TGTGCCAGCAGCCCGACCTGGACAGGGTTTGGAAAGCAGTATTTT.

This chain uses TRBV20-1 with TRBJ2-3, with 8 bases that match TRBD2. V lost 3 bases, J lost 5 bases, and 4 bases stayed unmatched. Germline assignment: CDR1 DFQATT and CDR2 SNEGSKA (reference sequence). The CDR3 consists of 13 residues. In nucleotides, the CDR3 is TGCAGTGCTAGTGGAGCGGGAGTAGATACGCAGTATTTT. It is translated as CSASGAGVDTQYF.

This chain uses TRBV18 with TRBJ1-1, with 7 nucleotides matching TRBD1. Trimming removed 1 base from V and 3 bases from J; junction bases left unmatched: 8. There are 16 residues in the CDR3. The germline V gene has CDR1 KGHSH and CDR2 LQKENI. CDR3: CASSPRNRTGHTEAFF. As DNA, the CDR3 is TGTGCCAGCTCACCACGAAATCGGACAGGTCACACTGAAGCTTTCTTT.

V and J are TRBV5-6 and TRBJ2-3; TRBD2 is a possible D gene (6 bases). Germline V gene sequence: CDR1 SGHDT, CDR2 YYEEEE. The CDR3 is 16 residues long. V was trimmed by 6 bases and J by 0 bases, leaving 17 bases between them. This CDR3 is CASMLWGSGSTDTQYF. The DNA of the CDR3 is TGTGCCAGCATGCTCTGGGGTAGCGGTAGCACAGATACGCAGTATTTT.

CDR3 loop: CASSFGTEWGEQYF. CDR3 DNA: TGTGCCAGCAGCTTTGGGACAGAATGGGGCGAGCAGTACTTC. The chain couples TRBV7-9 to TRBJ2-7; the match to TRBD1 covers 7 bases. The CDR3 is made up of 14 amino acids. The ends lost 3 bases at V and 6 bases at J; junction bases unmatched: 8. Germline V gene data show CDR1 as SEHNR and CDR2 as FQNEAQ (reference sequence).

This chain uses TRBV3-1 (or the pseudogene TRBV3-2) with TRBJ1-2; D unresolved. Per germline, CDR1 LGHDT and CDR2 YNNKEL (reference sequence). The CDR3 length is 14 residues. The germline V and J ends were trimmed by 5 bases and 6 bases, with 16 bases remaining between them. The CDR3 here is CASSYRTVADGYTF. CDR3 bases: TGTGCCAGCAGCTATCGTACGGTAGCGGATGGCTACACCTTC.

The chain carries TRBV21-1 and TRBJ2-1; the D call TRBD1 from the table was never checked on the DNA. TRBV21-1 is given as a pseudogene. The CDR3 is 15 residues long. The CDR3 sequence is CASSKEAGKGNEQFF. In DNA, the CDR3 is TGTGCCAGCAGCAAAGAGGCAGGGAAGGGCAATGAGCAGTTCTTC.

The chain uses TRBV9 and TRBJ2-1; TRBD1 agrees at 7 bases. CDR3 size: 15 residues. Trimming took 3 bases from V and 0 from J; bases not matched to a gene: 3. Per the germline V gene, CDR1 is SGDLS and CDR2 is YYNGEE. The CDR3 nucleotides are TGTGCCAGCAGCGAGGGGGCCGCCTCCTACAATGAGCAGTTCTTC. This encodes CASSEGAASYNEQFF.